This T cell receptor beta chain was profiled in a study of blood T cells in healthy people across ages. General study findings and limits: Among T cells, TCR beta diversity per million cells dropped roughly linearly as age rose. Whereas aged donors had fewer naive CD4+ cells, long-lived donors had more of them and higher diversity. Diversity figures derived from one million T cells were judged to underestimate the true value. The lack of PBMC sorting stopped any conclusive naive versus antigen-experienced comparison.

A J-beta primer mix and a sample-barcoded 5' primer were used in a second PCR of roughly 7 to 12 cycles. TCRdb independently ran MiXCR on the 5' RACE reads; one entry per CDR3 protein. The sample consists of some 700,000 distinct CDR3 sequences, 22% of them appearing once. As to this clonotype: What it recognizes is unknown.

Germline V gives CDR1 SEHNR, CDR2 FQNEAQ (reference sequence). CDR3 length: 16 amino acids. V was clipped by 5 bases and J by 2 bases, with 16 bases between them. Sequenced sample: blood. The chain carries TRBV7-9 and TRBJ2-4; D possibly corresponds to TRBD1 (6 bases). This receptor was identified in a man between 70 and 80 years old in good health. CDR3 in amino acids: CASSPSQGRSKNIQYF. The CDR3 region has the DNA TGTGCCAGCAGCCCCTCACAGGGCAGGTCCAAAAACATTCAGTACTTC.